The sequence of this TCR beta chain was determined in a study of radiation and T cells in renal cell carcinoma. The germline gives CDR1 WNHNN, CDR2 SYGVQD (reference sequence). The V and J ends lost 4 bases and 0 bases respectively, with 6 bases between them. The CDR3 is 13 residues long. Treatment meaning: treatment-naive control, cytoreductive nephrectomy. The patient's renal cell carcinoma had clear cell pathology. Study-level findings and limits: Compared with controls, irradiated tumors showed greater TCR clonality. Dominant CDR3 motifs were more common in irradiated tumors than controls. Only small tumor regions of about 1 g were sampled.

With regard to this clone: Antigen specificity is unknown.

Data came from immunoSEQ multiplex PCR; TCRdb stores just in-frame clones and leaves some out. The profile covers around 16,000 clones, with 56% appearing a single time and more than 9.5% taken by the ten largest. This chain links TRBV10-1 with TRBJ1-2; no clear D. Sequencing used tumor tissue, obtained from a patient whose treatment was nephrectomy without radiotherapy. The TCR originated in a man aged 50-59 years with renal cell carcinoma. The CDR3 loop is CASSAGTNYGYTF. CDR3 bases: TGCGCCAGCAGTGCTGGGACTAACTATGGCTACACCTTC.